The 17 T cell receptor beta chains below were found in one sample sequenced in a study of cytomegalovirus exposure and HLA in healthy donors. PCR involved 60 Vbeta and 13 Jbeta primers. The assay was immunoSEQ multiplex PCR, and TCRdb's table has in-frame clones only and misses some. This sample has roughly 120,000 clones, with less than 85% found just once. Sequencing was performed on PBMCs. The receptors stem from a male donor in good health and CMV-seronegative.

This rearrangement joins TRBV7-9 to TRBJ2-5; 9 nucleotides agree with TRBD2. This CDR3 comprises 15 residues. The V and J ends lost 2 bases and 3 bases, in that order; junction bases with no gene match: 4. Germline assignment: CDR1 SEHNR and CDR2 FQNEAQ (reference sequence). DNA of the CDR3: TGTGCCAGCAGCTTAAGACTAGCGGCTAAAGAGACCCAGTACTTC. Protein product: CASSLRLAAKETQYF.

The V gene is TRBV7-6, the J gene TRBJ2-1; the match to TRBD2 covers 13 bases. Looked up from germline, CDR1 is SGHVS and CDR2 is FNYEAQ. The CDR3 has 15 amino acids. V lost 6 bases and J lost 8; bases outside the gene matches: 7. Here the CDR3 DNA reads TGTGCCAGCAGGCCTACTAGCGGGGGGGGTCATGAGCAGTTCTTC. This sequence encodes CASRPTSGGGHEQFF.

The chain uses TRBV2 and TRBJ2-2; 7 bases agree with TRBD1. The CDR3 runs to 13 residues. The J segment lost 8 bases and the V segment lost 9 bases, leaving 9 bases of the junction unmatched. Germline-derived CDR1 and CDR2 are SNHLY and FYNNEI. CDR3 amino acids: CASAADRTGELFF. The CDR3 DNA reads TGTGCCAGTGCCGCGGACAGGACGGGGGAGCTGTTTTTT.

The DNA of the CDR3 is TGCGCCAGCAGCTTAGGGGAACAGGGGATCTTCTTT. Encoded protein: CASSLGEQGIFF. The chain recombines TRBV5-1 with TRBJ1-1; 7 positions agree with TRBD1. This CDR3 comprises 12 residues. Germline lookup yields CDR1 SGHRS and CDR2 YFSETQ. With V trimmed by 2 bases and J by 14 bases, 9 bases remained unmatched.

The table lists this clone with a few counts. The chain uses TRBV27 and TRBJ1-1; TRBD1 matches 8 bases. Losses at the gene ends were 2 bases for V and 6 bases for J; bases not matched to a gene: 8. The CDR3 contains 15 residues. Germline CDR1 MNHEY, CDR2 SMNVEV (reference sequence). The CDR3 DNA follows: TGTGCCAGCAGTTTACTGTCAGGGGGCAAACCTGAAGCTTTCTTT. Translated, it gives CASSLLSGGKPEAFF.

The chain uses TRBV5-6 and TRBJ2-4; the match to TRBD1 covers 9 bases. This CDR3 region has 13 residues. J gave up 2 bases and V 7 bases, and 1 base lay outside the gene matches. Per germline, CDR1 SGHDT and CDR2 YYEEEE. The CDR3 is CASGQGTKNIQYF. Here the CDR3 DNA reads TGTGCCAGCGGACAGGGGACCAAAAACATTCAGTACTTC.

This clone was detected only a few times. The chain has TRBV6-4 and TRBJ2-6; 9 bases map to TRBD1. This CDR3 region has 16 residues. Germline V CDR1 and CDR2: MRHNA, SNTAGT. V shed 6 bases, J shed 0 bases, and the junction held 3 bases outside the gene matches. The CDR3, as DNA: TGTGCCAGCAGAAAGACAGGGGGCTCTGGGGCCAACGTCCTGACTTTC. Translation gives CASRKTGGSGANVLTF.

The V gene is TRBV6-1, the J gene TRBJ1-2; tentative D call: TRBD1 (6 bases). Trimming stripped 1 base from V and 5 bases from J, with 14 bases between. CDR3 length: 15 amino acids. Per germline, CDR1 MNHNS and CDR2 SASEGT. CDR3 coding DNA: TGTGCCAGCAGTGAAGAGTCGGGGGGCGGGTATGGCTACACCTTC. This sequence encodes CASSEESGGGYGYTF.

This clone has more than one count but fewer than ten. The chain links TRBV5-1 to TRBJ2-1, with D unresolved. The V end lost 0 bases, the J end lost 10 bases, and 11 bases lay between the germline ends. CDR1 and CDR2 from the germline V gene are SGHRS and YFSETQ. This CDR3 region has 13 residues. The CDR3 DNA follows: TGCGCCAGCAGCTTGGTGTTAGATCCGGAGCAGTTCTTC. It is translated as CASSLVLDPEQFF.

This clone was counted only a few times. This chain links TRBV5-1 with TRBJ2-7, with 12 bases matching TRBD1. The germline V gene has CDR1 SGHRS and CDR2 YFSETQ. The CDR3 runs to 14 residues. V gave up 5 bases and J gave up 4 bases; unmatched junction bases: 4. The CDR3 DNA sequence: TGCGCCAGCAGGGGGACAGGGGGCTCGTACGAGCAGTACTTC. Its translation is CASRGTGGSYEQYF.

The V gene is TRBV9, the J gene TRBJ2-3, with D tentatively TRBD2 (6 bases). There are 14 residues in the CDR3. Germline V CDR1 and CDR2: SGDLS, YYNGEE. V gave up 0 bases and J gave up 5 bases, with 10 bases separating them. In nucleotides, the CDR3 is TGTGCCAGCAGCGTAGTATGGAGGGGAGATACGCAGTATTTT. Amino acid sequence: CASSVVWRGDTQYF.

V usage is TRBV4-1 and J usage is TRBJ1-1; the D gene is possibly TRBD1 (6 bases). From germline, CDR1 is MGHRA and CDR2 YSYEKL. Trimming left V 0 bases short and J 6 bases short, with 17 bases between. The CDR3 spans 16 residues. CDR3: CASSQDREGGGAEAFF. The CDR3 bases are TGCGCCAGCAGCCAAGATAGGGAGGGGGGGGGCGCTGAAGCTTTCTTT.

The chain joins TRBV27 to TRBJ1-1, with 11 bases matching TRBD1. This CDR3 is built from 16 residues. J gave up 5 bases and V 0 bases, and 5 bases lay outside the gene matches. From germline, CDR1 is MNHEY and CDR2 SMNVEV (reference sequence). As DNA, the CDR3 is TGTGCCAGCAGTTTATCGGACAGGGGGCGACGAACTGAAGCTTTCTTT. It specifies CASSLSDRGRRTEAFF.

The chain has TRBV6-1 and TRBJ2-4; 8 bases align to TRBD1. Germline CDR1 is MNHNS and CDR2 is SASEGT. This CDR3 comprises 19 residues. The junction had 20 bases not matched to a gene; V was cut back by 3 bases and J by 7 bases. The CDR3 reads CASSDFFTGLTGARNIQYF. The DNA for the CDR3 is TGTGCCAGCAGTGACTTCTTCACCGGCCTGACAGGGGCGAGGAACATTCAGTACTTC.

The gene calls are TRBV20-1 and TRBJ1-2; no reliable D call. Trimming took 5 bases from V and 8 from J, leaving 12 bases between them. Germline V gene sequence: CDR1 DFQATT, CDR2 SNEGSKA (reference sequence). This CDR3 is 11 amino acids long. The CDR3 sequence: CSARSPLGYTF. DNA of the CDR3: TGCAGTGCTCGGTCCCCTCTAGGCTACACCTTC.

This clone was detected once. The V call is TRBV28, the J call TRBJ2-5, with a possible D match to TRBD2 (6 bases). Germline CDR1 MDHEN, CDR2 SYDVKM. V lost 7 bases, J lost 2 bases, and 17 bases lay in between. This CDR3 comprises 15 residues. CDR3 amino acids: CASTLGRGGQETQYF. The CDR3 DNA reads TGTGCCAGCACCCTAGGAAGGGGAGGACAAGAGACCCAGTACTTC.

J is TRBJ2-7 and V is TRBV6-1; D gene ambiguous. The CDR3 is 14 amino acids. V was trimmed by 0 bases and J by 3 bases, leaving 9 bases between them. CDR1 and CDR2 from the germline V gene are MNHNS and SASEGT. CDR3 amino acids: CASSEAQILYEQYF. CDR3 bases: TGTGCCAGCAGTGAAGCCCAGATTCTCTACGAGCAGTACTTC.